The clone carrying this T cell receptor beta chain was counted only a few times. The antigen remains unidentified. The data belong to a study of post-analysis software for immune sequencing data. Looking at the study overall: Clinical courses comprised relapsing-remitting, secondary progressive and progressive-relapsing multiple sclerosis. Points from the study as a whole: The five TRBV segments detected at higher frequency in patients than in controls included TRBV5-6, TRBV5-1 and TRBV20-1.

TCR beta libraries were prepared from cDNA with unique molecular identifiers. TCRdb recomputed calls from the PCR reads with MiXCR, one row per CDR3 protein. The sample lists some 700,000 distinct CDR3 sequences, 55% to 70% seen once, with about 11% in the top ten. Germline assignment: CDR1 GTSNPN and CDR2 SVGIG (reference sequence). V dropped 2 bases and J dropped 3; count of bases not matched to a gene: 7. CDR3 length: 14 amino acids. Sequencing used blood. The TCR sequence derives from a girl aged 2 to 10 with multiple sclerosis. The genes are TRBV30 and TRBJ2-7; TRBD2 matches 7 bases. The CDR3 coding sequence is TGTGCCTGGAGTCCCTTGGGGAGGGACTACGAGCAGTACTTC. It is translated as CAWSPLGRDYEQYF.